Shown below are 2 T cell receptor beta chains from a single sample sequenced in a study of blood T cells in healthy people across ages. A J-beta primer mix and a sample-barcoded 5' primer were used in a second PCR of roughly 6 to 11 cycles. TCRdb used MiXCR to reprocess the 5' RACE reads, holding one entry per CDR3 protein. The data show just under 750,000 distinct CDR3 sequences, over 20% seen once. The sequenced sample was blood. These receptors originate from a man between 70 and 80 years old in good health.

For the CDR3, the DNA is TGCAGTGCTAGAGATCTTGGTGTGACTGAAGCTTTCTTT. It specifies CSARDLGVTEAFF. V and J are TRBV20-1 and TRBJ1-1, with unresolved D. Germline CDR1 reads DFQATT; CDR2 reads SNEGSKA (reference sequence). V lost 0 bases to trimming and J lost 5 bases, with 10 bases between them. The CDR3 is 13 residues long.

This clonotype has more than one count but fewer than ten. This chain joins TRBV25-1 and TRBJ2-3, with D possibly TRBD1 on 6 matching bases. This CDR3 is built from 15 residues. The germline gives CDR1 MGHDK, CDR2 SYGVNS. The V and J ends lost 3 bases and 1 base respectively, with 11 bases between them. CDR3: CASSEGAPRTDTQYF. CDR3 DNA: TGTGCCAGCAGTGAGGGGGCACCCCGCACAGATACGCAGTATTTT.